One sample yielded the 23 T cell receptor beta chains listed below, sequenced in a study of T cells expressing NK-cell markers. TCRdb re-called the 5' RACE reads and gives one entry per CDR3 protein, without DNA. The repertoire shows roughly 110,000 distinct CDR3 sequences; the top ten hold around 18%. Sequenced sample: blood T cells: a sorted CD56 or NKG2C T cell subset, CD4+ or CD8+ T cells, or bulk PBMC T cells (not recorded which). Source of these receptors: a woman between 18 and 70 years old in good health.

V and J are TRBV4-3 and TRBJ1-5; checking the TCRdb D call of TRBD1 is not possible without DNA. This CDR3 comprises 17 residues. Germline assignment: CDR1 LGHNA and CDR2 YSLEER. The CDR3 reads CASSQHPDRSGNQPQHF.

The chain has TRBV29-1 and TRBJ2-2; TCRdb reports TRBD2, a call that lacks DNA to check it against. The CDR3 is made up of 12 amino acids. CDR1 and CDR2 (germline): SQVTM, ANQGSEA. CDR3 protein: CSAEGNTGELFF.

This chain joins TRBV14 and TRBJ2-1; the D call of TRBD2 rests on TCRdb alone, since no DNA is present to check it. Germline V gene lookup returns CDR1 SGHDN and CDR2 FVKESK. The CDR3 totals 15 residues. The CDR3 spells CASSQVRTRDREQFF. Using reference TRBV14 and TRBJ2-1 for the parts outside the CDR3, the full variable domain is EAGVTQFPSHSVIEKGQTVTLRCDPISGHDNLYWYRRVMGKEIKFLLHFVKESKQDESGMPNNRFLAERTGGTYSTLKVQPAELEDSGVYFCASSQVRTRDREQFFGPGTRLTVL.

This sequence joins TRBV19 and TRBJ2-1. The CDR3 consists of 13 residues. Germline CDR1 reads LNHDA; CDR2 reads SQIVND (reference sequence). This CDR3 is CASSTGLHNEQFF.

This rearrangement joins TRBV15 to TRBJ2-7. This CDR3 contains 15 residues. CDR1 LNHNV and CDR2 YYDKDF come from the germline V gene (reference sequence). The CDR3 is CATSRVTTGSYEQYF.

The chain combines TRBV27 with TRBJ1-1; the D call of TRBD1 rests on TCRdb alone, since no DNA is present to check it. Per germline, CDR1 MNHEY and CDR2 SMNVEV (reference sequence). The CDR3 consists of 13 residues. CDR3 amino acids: CASRTGSATEAFF.

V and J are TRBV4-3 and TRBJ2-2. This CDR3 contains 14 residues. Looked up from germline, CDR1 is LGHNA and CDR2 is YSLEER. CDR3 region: CASSHPTSTTELFF.

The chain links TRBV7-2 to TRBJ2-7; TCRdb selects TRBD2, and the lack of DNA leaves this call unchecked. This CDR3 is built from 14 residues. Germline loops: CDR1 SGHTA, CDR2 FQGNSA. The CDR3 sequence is CASSSYGGVGEQYF.

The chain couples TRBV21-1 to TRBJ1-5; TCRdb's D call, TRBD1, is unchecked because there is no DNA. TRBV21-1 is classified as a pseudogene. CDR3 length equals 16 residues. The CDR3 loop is CASSKGARDRDQPQHF.

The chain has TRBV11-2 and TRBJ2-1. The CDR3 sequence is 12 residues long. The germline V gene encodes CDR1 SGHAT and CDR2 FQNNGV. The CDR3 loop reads CASSMVANEQFF. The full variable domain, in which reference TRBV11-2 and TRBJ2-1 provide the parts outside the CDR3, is EAGVAQSPRYKIIEKRQSVAFWCNPISGHATLYWYQQILGQGPKLLIQFQNNGVVDDSQLPKDRFSAERLKGVDSTLKIQPAKLEDSAVYLCASSMVANEQFFGPGTRLTVL.

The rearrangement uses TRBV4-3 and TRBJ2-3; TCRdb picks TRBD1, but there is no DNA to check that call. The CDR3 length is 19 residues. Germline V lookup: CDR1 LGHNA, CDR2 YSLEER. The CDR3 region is CASSPASQLSGANTDTQYF.

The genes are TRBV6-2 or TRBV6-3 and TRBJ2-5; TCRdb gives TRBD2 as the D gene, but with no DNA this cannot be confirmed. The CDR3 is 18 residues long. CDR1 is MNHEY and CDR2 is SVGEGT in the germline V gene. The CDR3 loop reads CASSYSRGLAGPQETQYF.

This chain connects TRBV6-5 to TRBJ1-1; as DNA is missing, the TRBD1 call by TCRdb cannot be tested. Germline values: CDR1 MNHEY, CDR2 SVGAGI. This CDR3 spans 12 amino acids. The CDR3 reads CASSLGGREAFF.

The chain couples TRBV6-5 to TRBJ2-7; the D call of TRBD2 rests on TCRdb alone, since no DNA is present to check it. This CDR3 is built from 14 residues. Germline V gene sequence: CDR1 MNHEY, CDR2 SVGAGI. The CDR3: CASSLAGSAYEQYF.

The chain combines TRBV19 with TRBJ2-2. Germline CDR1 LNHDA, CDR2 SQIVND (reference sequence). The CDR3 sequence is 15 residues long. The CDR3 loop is CASSIPLGGTGELFF.

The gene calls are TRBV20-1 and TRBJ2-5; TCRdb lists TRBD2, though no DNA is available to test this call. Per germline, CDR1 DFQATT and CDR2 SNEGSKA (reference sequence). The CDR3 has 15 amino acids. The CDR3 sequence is CSASRLAGARETQYF.

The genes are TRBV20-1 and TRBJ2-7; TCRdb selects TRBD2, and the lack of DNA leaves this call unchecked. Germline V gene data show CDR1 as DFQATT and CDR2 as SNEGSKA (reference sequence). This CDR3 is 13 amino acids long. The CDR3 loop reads CSATLADSYEQYF.

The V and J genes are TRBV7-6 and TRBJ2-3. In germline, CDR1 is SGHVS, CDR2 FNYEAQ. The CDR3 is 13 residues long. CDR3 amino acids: CASSSRWTDTQYF.

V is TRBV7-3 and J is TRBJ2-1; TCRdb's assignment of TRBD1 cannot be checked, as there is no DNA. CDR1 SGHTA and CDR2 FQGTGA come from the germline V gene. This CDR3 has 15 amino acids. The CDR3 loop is CASSLTPGTYNEQFF.

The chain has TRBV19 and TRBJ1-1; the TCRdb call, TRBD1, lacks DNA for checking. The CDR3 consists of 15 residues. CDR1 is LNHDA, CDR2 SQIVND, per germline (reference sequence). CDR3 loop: CASSIDQSGGTEAFF.

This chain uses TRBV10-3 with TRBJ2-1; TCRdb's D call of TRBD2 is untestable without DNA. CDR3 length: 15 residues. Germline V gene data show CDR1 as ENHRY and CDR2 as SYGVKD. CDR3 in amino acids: CAISEELAGGLGVFF.

CDR3: CASSLRAGGYEQFF. J is TRBJ2-1 and V is TRBV11-2; TCRdb picks TRBD1, but there is no DNA to check that call. Germline V gene lookup returns CDR1 SGHAT and CDR2 FQNNGV. The CDR3 spans 14 residues.

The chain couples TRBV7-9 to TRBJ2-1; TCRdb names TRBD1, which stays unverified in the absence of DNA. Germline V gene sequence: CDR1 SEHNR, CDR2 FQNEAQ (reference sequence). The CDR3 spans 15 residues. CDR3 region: CASSLATGQVNEQFF.